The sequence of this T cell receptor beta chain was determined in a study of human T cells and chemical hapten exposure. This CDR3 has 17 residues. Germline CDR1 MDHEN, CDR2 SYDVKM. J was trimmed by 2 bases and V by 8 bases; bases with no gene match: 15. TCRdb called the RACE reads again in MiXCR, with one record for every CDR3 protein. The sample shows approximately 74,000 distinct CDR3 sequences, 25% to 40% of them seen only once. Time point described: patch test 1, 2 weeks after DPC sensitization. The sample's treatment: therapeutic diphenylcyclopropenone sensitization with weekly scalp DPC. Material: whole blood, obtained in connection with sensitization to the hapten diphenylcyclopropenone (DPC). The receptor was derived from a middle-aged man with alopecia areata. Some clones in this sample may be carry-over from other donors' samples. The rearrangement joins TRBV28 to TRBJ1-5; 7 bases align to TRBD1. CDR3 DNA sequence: TGTGCCAGCCTTTCGTCGGGACAGCGGGGAGGCAATCAGCCCCAGCATTTT. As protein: CASLSSGQRGGNQPQHF.